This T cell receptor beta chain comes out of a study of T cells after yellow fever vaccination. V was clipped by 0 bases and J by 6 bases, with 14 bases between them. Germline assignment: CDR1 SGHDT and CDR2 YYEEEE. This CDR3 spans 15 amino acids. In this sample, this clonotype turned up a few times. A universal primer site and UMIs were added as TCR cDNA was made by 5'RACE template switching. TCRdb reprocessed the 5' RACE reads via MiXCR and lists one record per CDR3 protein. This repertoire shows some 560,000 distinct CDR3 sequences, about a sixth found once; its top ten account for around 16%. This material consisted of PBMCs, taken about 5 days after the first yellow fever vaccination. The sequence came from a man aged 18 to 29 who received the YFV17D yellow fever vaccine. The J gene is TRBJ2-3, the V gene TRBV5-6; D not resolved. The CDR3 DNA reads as TGTGCCAGCAGCTTGGCCGGCAGGTTGGGCGATACGCAGTATTTT. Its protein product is CASSLAGRLGDTQYF.